The TCR beta chain under discussion was sequenced for a study of Graves' ophthalmopathy and Graves' hyperthyroidism. A remark on this clonotype: Antigen: not known.

With a duration under 3 months, ophthalmopathy in the donors showed moderate-to-severe activity, CAS ≥3 and NOSPECS ≥4. Investigators amplified TCR beta CDR3 regions from RNA transcripts. After a first-round RT-PCR with HTBI primers, a second-round multiplex PCR was run. TCRdb re-analysed the multiplex PCR reads in MiXCR, keeping a single row per CDR3 protein. The sample carries around 600,000 distinct CDR3 sequences, over 40% recorded once. The CDR3 runs 14 residues. CDR1 and CDR2 from the germline V gene are SGHVS and FQNEAQ. Trimming cost V 3 bases and J 7 bases, with 10 bases left between them. Points from the study as a whole: Distinction of ophthalmopathy from stable hyperthyroidism by a 13-signature model reached approximately 90% sensitivity and roughly 81% specificity.

The TCR originated in an adult man with Graves' ophthalmopathy. The genes are TRBV7-8 and TRBJ1-6, with D unclear. Sequencing used peripheral blood. CDR3 loop: CASSFDERNSPLHF. The CDR3 coding sequence is TGTGCCAGCAGCTTCGACGAGAGGAATTCACCCCTCCACTTT.